This is a list of T cell receptor beta chains from one sample in a study of CD8+ T cells in alopecia areata. The table came from immunoSEQ multiplex PCR; TCRdb's copy has only in-frame clones and leaves some out. The sample shows roughly 140,000 clones, approximately 60% of them seen only once. The material sequenced was CD8+ T cells sorted from blood. These receptor sequences come from a human donor in good health. The CDR3 runs from the conserved cysteine through the conserved F or W. The order of the fields is D gene, V gene, J gene, CDR3 protein, CDR3 DNA. D genes are given only for firm matches.

d_gene: TRBD1
v_gene: TRBV29-1
j_gene: TRBJ2-1
CDR3aa: CSVEPSSLTGGAKANEQFF
CDR3nt: TGCAGCGTTGAACCCTCGAGTTTAACAGGGGGCGCAAAGGCGAATGAGCAGTTCTTC

d_gene: NA
v_gene: TRBV7-2
j_gene: TRBJ2-5
CDR3aa: CASSLSWETQYF
CDR3nt: TGTGCCAGCAGCTTATCTTGGGAGACCCAGTACTTC

d_gene: TRBD2
v_gene: TRBV11-2
j_gene: TRBJ2-7
CDR3aa: CASSLDQRGPSYEQYF
CDR3nt: TGTGCCAGCAGCTTAGATCAGCGGGGACCTTCCTACGAGCAGTACTTC

d_gene: NA
v_gene: TRBV2
j_gene: TRBJ2-7
CDR3aa: CASSVQGDEQYF
CDR3nt: TGTGCCAGCAGTGTTCAGGGTGACGAGCAGTACTTC

d_gene: NA
v_gene: TRBV6-5
j_gene: TRBJ1-4
CDR3aa: CASSPGEKLFF
CDR3nt: TGTGCCAGCAGTCCAGGGGAGAAACTGTTTTTT

d_gene: NA
v_gene: TRBV11-2
j_gene: TRBJ2-3
CDR3aa: CASSLAGGGHTDTQYF
CDR3nt: TGTGCCAGCAGCTTAGCTGGGGGAGGTCACACAGATACGCAGTATTTT

d_gene: NA
v_gene: TRBV27
j_gene: TRBJ1-5
CDR3aa: CASRPQGHQPQHF
CDR3nt: TGTGCCAGCAGACCACAGGGTCATCAGCCCCAGCATTTT

d_gene: NA
v_gene: TRBV6-5
j_gene: TRBJ1-3
CDR3aa: CATLSDYSGNTIYF
CDR3nt: TGTGCCACCCTTTCTGACTACTCTGGAAACACCATATATTTT

d_gene: TRBD1
v_gene: TRBV6-5
j_gene: TRBJ1-1
CDR3aa: CASSPQGADTEAFF
CDR3nt: TGTGCCAGCAGTCCCCAGGGGGCAGACACTGAAGCTTTCTTT

d_gene: NA
v_gene: TRBV9
j_gene: TRBJ2-5
CDR3aa: CASSGWDRRSETQYF
CDR3nt: TGTGCCAGCAGCGGCTGGGACCGGAGGTCAGAGACCCAGTACTTC

d_gene: TRBD2
v_gene: TRBV28
j_gene: TRBJ2-5
CDR3aa: CASTPPGGAQETQYF
CDR3nt: TGTGCCAGCACCCCTCCGGGGGGGGCCCAAGAGACCCAGTACTTC

d_gene: NA
v_gene: TRBV5-6
j_gene: TRBJ1-4
CDR3aa: CASSLGDREKLFF
CDR3nt: TGTGCCAGCAGCCTGGGGGACCGTGAAAAACTGTTTTTT

d_gene: NA
v_gene: TRBV9
j_gene: TRBJ2-3
CDR3aa: CASSVEARKTDTQYF
CDR3nt: TGTGCCAGCAGCGTAGAGGCTCGAAAAACAGATACGCAGTATTTT

d_gene: NA
v_gene: TRBV19
j_gene: TRBJ1-4
CDR3aa: CASTRQGDNSKLFF
CDR3nt: TGTGCCAGTACCCGGCAGGGAGATAACTCAAAACTGTTTTTT

d_gene: NA
v_gene: TRBV29-1
j_gene: TRBJ2-7
CDR3aa: CSVRDGAYEQYF
CDR3nt: TGCAGCGTCCGGGACGGTGCCTACGAGCAGTACTTC

d_gene: TRBD1
v_gene: TRBV5-1
j_gene: TRBJ2-7
CDR3aa: CASSPTGVAYEQYF
CDR3nt: TGCGCCAGCAGCCCCACAGGGGTGGCCTACGAGCAGTACTTC

d_gene: TRBD2
v_gene: TRBV5-1
j_gene: TRBJ2-2
CDR3aa: CASGITSGTNTGELFF
CDR3nt: TGCGCCAGCGGAATTACTAGCGGTACGAACACCGGGGAGCTGTTTTTT

d_gene: NA
v_gene: TRBV2
j_gene: TRBJ2-7
CDR3aa: CVTMAAYEQYF
CDR3nt: TGTGTGACAATGGCAGCCTACGAGCAGTACTTC

d_gene: NA
v_gene: TRBV4-1
j_gene: TRBJ2-7
CDR3aa: CASSQEMGRLYEQYF
CDR3nt: TGCGCCAGCAGCCAAGAGATGGGACGGCTCTACGAGCAGTACTTC

d_gene: NA
v_gene: TRBV7-9
j_gene: TRBJ1-2
CDR3aa: CASSLVNYGYTF
CDR3nt: TGTGCCAGCAGCTTAGTCAACTATGGCTACACCTTC

d_gene: NA
v_gene: TRBV7-2
j_gene: TRBJ2-7
CDR3aa: CASAKGPTYEQYF
CDR3nt: TGTGCCAGCGCGAAGGGGCCAACCTACGAGCAGTACTTC